One sample yielded the 16 T cell receptor beta chains listed below, sequenced in a study of T cell changes during pregnancy in multiple sclerosis. Here immunoSEQ multiplex PCR was the method, and the copy in TCRdb shows in-frame clones only, minus some. The sample shows tens of thousands of clones, approximately 90% of them seen only once. The sample was peripheral blood, taken before pregnancy. All receptors come from a female donor with multiple sclerosis, enrolled in a pregnancy study.

The rearrangement links TRBV16 to TRBJ2-5, with unresolved D. There are 14 residues in the CDR3. Trimming stripped 1 base from V and 0 bases from J, with 6 bases between. Germline V gene sequence: CDR1 KGHSY, CDR2 FQNENV. CDR3 sequence (DNA): TGTGCCAGCAGCCAATTTCACTACCAAGAGACCCAGTACTTC. Translated, it gives CASSQFHYQETQYF.

The gene calls are TRBV10-3 and TRBJ2-1; TRBD2 aligns across 14 bases. CDR3 length: 18 residues. Germline V gene lookup returns CDR1 ENHRY and CDR2 SYGVKD. V trimming: 6 bases; J trimming: 0 bases; junction bases outside the gene matches: 7. The CDR3 DNA reads TGTGCCATCAGCCCAGGACTAGCGGGAGGTAACTCCTACAATGAGCAGTTCTTC. Protein: CAISPGLAGGNSYNEQFF.

The gene calls are TRBV28 and TRBJ1-1; D uncertain. This CDR3 spans 13 amino acids. Germline-derived CDR1 and CDR2 are MDHEN and SYDVKM. Trimming pared 5 bases from V and 1 base from J, leaving 8 bases between. The CDR3 DNA is TGTGCCAGCAGTCTGGACTGGAACACTGAAGCTTTCTTT. Its protein is CASSLDWNTEAFF.

V and J are TRBV7-7 and TRBJ2-3; D is unclear. Germline values: CDR1 SSHAT, CDR2 FNYEAQ (reference sequence). This CDR3 is 14 amino acids long. The V end lost 2 bases, the J end lost 0 bases, and 6 bases lay between the germline ends. The CDR3, as DNA: TGTGCCAGCAGCTTAACTTTTAGCACAGATACGCAGTATTTT. Its translation is CASSLTFSTDTQYF. The complete variable domain, with remaining parts taken from reference TRBV7-7 and TRBJ2-3, reads GAGVSQSPRYKVTKRGQDVTLRCDPISSHATLYWYQQALGQGPEFLTYFNYEAQPDKSGLPSDRFSAERPEGSISTLTIQRTEQRDSAMYRCASSLTFSTDTQYFGPGTRLTVL.

This chain connects TRBV2 to TRBJ2-5, with D tentatively TRBD2 (6 bases). Trimming took off 8 bases at V and 2 bases at J, with 12 bases between the two ends. This CDR3 comprises 13 residues. The germline V gene has CDR1 SNHLY and CDR2 FYNNEI. CDR3 region: CASGKGLQETQYF. CDR3 DNA sequence: TGTGCCAGCGGTAAGGGACTTCAAGAGACCCAGTACTTC.

The chain combines TRBV7-3 with TRBJ2-2, with D maybe TRBD1 (5 bases). Germline V lookup: CDR1 SGHTA, CDR2 FQGTGA. The V end lost 2 bases, the J end lost 1 base, and 17 bases lay between the germline ends. This CDR3 contains 18 residues. CDR3 DNA sequence: TGTGCCAGCAGCTTATTTCCAGGGCCCTTCCTGAACACCGGGGAGCTGTTTTTT. It specifies CASSLFPGPFLNTGELFF.

The chain employs TRBV7-9 and TRBJ2-1; D gene ambiguous. Germline CDR1 reads SEHNR; CDR2 reads FQNEAQ (reference sequence). The V gene lost 8 bases and the J gene lost 7 bases, with 15 bases spanning the gap. The CDR3 has 13 amino acids. CDR3 sequence (DNA): TGTGCCAGCCTCGCGGAAGCTAAAAATGAGCAGTTCTTC. This encodes CASLAEAKNEQFF.

This clone was recorded once. The chain has TRBV2 and TRBJ2-7, with D perhaps TRBD1 (5 bases). The CDR3 spans 12 residues. Deletions cut 3 bases from V and 12 bases from J, with 15 bases between. The V gene's germline CDR1 is SNHLY and CDR2 FYNNEI. The CDR3 DNA sequence: TGTGCCAGCAGTGACGACACCAGGGAACGGTACTTC. This sequence encodes CASSDDTRERYF. Variable domain in full (rest from reference TRBV2 and TRBJ2-7): EPEVTQTPSHQVTQMGQEVILRCVPISNHLYFYWYRQILGQKVEFLVSFYNNEISEKSEIFDDQFSVERPDGSNFTLKIRSTKLEDSAMYFCASSDDTRERYFGPGTRLTVT.

This chain links TRBV6-5 with TRBJ2-7; the D is unclear. The CDR3 loop spans 14 amino acids. Germline CDR1 reads MNHEY; CDR2 reads SVGAGI. Trimming pared 6 bases from V and 2 bases from J, leaving 14 bases between. CDR3: CASRKRVSTYEQYF. DNA for the CDR3: TGTGCCAGCAGAAAACGGGTTTCCACCTACGAGCAGTACTTC.

The V gene is TRBV11-2, the J gene TRBJ2-1, with a tentative D call TRBD1 (6 bases). Trimming removed 4 bases from V and 4 bases from J, with 14 bases in between. The CDR3 loop spans 15 amino acids. CDR1 and CDR2 (germline): SGHAT, FQNNGV. CDR3 sequence: CASSSLQGGYNEQFF. The DNA of the CDR3 is TGTGCCAGCAGCTCCCTACAGGGCGGATACAATGAGCAGTTCTTC.

The chain joins TRBV30 to TRBJ1-4; TRBD1 matches at 9 bases. The CDR3 is 13 amino acids. Per the germline V gene, CDR1 is GTSNPN and CDR2 is SVGIG (reference sequence). J was trimmed by 4 bases and V by 6 bases; bases with no gene match: 3. The CDR3 DNA follows: TGTGCCTGTAGGACAGGGGATAATGAAAAACTGTTTTTT. This codes for CACRTGDNEKLFF.

The V and J genes are TRBV19 and TRBJ2-2; 9 bases match TRBD1. The CDR3 is 16 residues long. V was clipped by 5 bases and J by 5 bases; unmatched bases: 9. Germline V CDR1 and CDR2: LNHDA, SQIVND (reference sequence). In DNA form, the CDR3 reads TGTGCCAGTAGTCTCGACAGGGGGAGGGGAACCGGGGAGCTGTTTTTT. It yields the protein CASSLDRGRGTGELFF.

The J gene is TRBJ1-1, the V gene TRBV7-9; D not certain. The CDR3 runs to 12 residues. Trimming stripped 4 bases from V and 7 bases from J, with 10 bases between. CDR1 and CDR2 (germline): SEHNR, FQNEAQ (reference sequence). CDR3: CASSSGPHEAFF. The CDR3 DNA sequence: TGTGCCAGCAGCTCCGGTCCCCATGAAGCTTTCTTT.

The rearrangement uses TRBV28 and TRBJ2-1, with 10 positions matching TRBD2. CDR3 length: 16 residues. V shed 2 bases and J 4 bases; nucleotides not matched to a gene: 5. In germline, CDR1 is MDHEN, CDR2 SYDVKM. DNA for the CDR3: TGTGCCAGCAGTTTAAGTCTAGCGGGAGCGTACAATGAGCAGTTCTTC. Residues: CASSLSLAGAYNEQFF.

The J gene is TRBJ2-3, the V gene TRBV4-1, with TRBD2 identical over 12 bases. CDR3 length: 15 amino acids. The trim removed 0 bases at V and 10 bases at J, leaving 5 bases unmatched. In germline, CDR1 is MGHRA, CDR2 YSYEKL. Here the CDR3 reads CASSQDPSGGAAQYF. For the CDR3, the DNA is TGCGCCAGCAGCCAAGATCCTAGCGGGGGGGCCGCGCAGTATTTT.

This clone was seen only a few times. The chain recombines TRBV15 with TRBJ1-1; D is uncertain. CDR3 length equals 14 residues. Trimming stripped 1 base from V and 3 bases from J, with 9 bases between. Germline assignment: CDR1 LNHNV and CDR2 YYDKDF (reference sequence). CDR3 region: CATSRVPTDTEAFF. The CDR3 DNA sequence: TGTGCCACCAGCAGAGTACCGACTGACACTGAAGCTTTCTTT.